This entry describes one T cell receptor beta chain. What antigen it recognizes has not been identified. The input lacks base qualities; no much larger clone sits a single base away. The data originate from a study of esophageal squamous cell carcinoma under preoperative chemotherapy (dated by TCRdb to the late 2010s). Regarding the research as a whole: Both tumor-infiltrating lymphocytes and peripheral blood T cells had their TCR repertoires profiled in the study. The study assessed how paclitaxel-nedaplatin chemotherapy affected T-cell receptor repertoires in patients with esophageal squamous cell carcinoma. A few patients with primary esophageal squamous cell carcinoma made up the cohort. Repertoires were compared between samples taken before and after paclitaxel-nedaplatin therapy. Beyond this particular receptor, the publication reports: The analysis included only a few patients with esophageal squamous cell carcinoma, making the cohort small. Tumor-infiltrating lymphocytes after treatment appeared to come partly from peripheral T cells migrating into the tumor, rather than solely from local clonal changes. Paclitaxel-nedaplatin therapy caused immediate and substantial changes in clonotype frequency, and abundant clones were more likely to contract than to amplify. After chemotherapy, peripheral T cells showed a significant rise in TCR diversity, whereas tumor-infiltrating lymphocytes did not.

Trimming costs V 4 bases and J 6 bases, and their ends lie 16 bases apart. Counted from cysteine to phenylalanine, this CDR3 has 15 amino acids. CDR3 DNA only is kept here, 45 bases in frame from base 1. CDR1 and CDR2, per the germline V gene, are MNHNS and SASEGT. Explained via the paper, the time point label denotes: after preoperative PTX-NDP chemotherapy. Paclitaxel-nedaplatin was administered to patients as preoperative chemotherapy before surgery. Libraries were constructed by PCR. Reads for this sample came from a HiSeq X Ten. High-throughput sequencing was used to characterize TCR repertoires. The public reads were reanalyzed by TCRdb: fastp trimming at Q25, MiXCR alignment, in-frame beta chains only. Every distinct CDR3 protein forms one entry, paired with its most common genes and DNA. The sample records roughly 30,000 distinct CDR3 sequences, less than 65% of which are singletons. Clones ranked in the top ten supply approximately 23% of the sample.

This receptor was obtained from a human donor with esophageal squamous cell carcinoma. The donor label of this sample is uncertain. The rearrangement combines TRBV6-1 with TRBJ1-5; a weak D assignment points to TRBD1 (5 bases agree). Collection of the sample occurred from a patient given preoperative chemotherapy. CDR3 loop: CASSALTGTGQPQHF. The sequence in DNA is TGTGCCAGCAGTGCCCTAACCGGGACCGGTCAGCCCCAGCATTTT.